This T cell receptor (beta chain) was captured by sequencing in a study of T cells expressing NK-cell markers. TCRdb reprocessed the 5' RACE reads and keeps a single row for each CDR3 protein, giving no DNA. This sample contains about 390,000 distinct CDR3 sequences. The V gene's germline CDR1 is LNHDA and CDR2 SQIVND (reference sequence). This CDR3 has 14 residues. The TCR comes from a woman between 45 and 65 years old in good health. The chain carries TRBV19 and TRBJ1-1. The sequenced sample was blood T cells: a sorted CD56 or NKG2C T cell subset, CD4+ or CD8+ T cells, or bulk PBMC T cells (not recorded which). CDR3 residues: CASSWEGGNTEAFF.